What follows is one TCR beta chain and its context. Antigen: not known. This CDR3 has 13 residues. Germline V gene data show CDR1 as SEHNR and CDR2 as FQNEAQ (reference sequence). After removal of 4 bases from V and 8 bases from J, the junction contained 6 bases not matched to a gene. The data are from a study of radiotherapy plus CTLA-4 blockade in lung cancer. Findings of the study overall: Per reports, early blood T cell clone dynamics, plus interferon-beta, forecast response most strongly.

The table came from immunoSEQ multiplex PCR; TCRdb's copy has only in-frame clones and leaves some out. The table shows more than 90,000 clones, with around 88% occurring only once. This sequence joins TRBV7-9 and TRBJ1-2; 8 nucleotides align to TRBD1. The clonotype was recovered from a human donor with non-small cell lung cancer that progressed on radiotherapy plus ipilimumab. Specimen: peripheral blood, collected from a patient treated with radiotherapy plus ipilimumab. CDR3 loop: CASSSSTGVGYTF. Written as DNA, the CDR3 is TGTGCCAGCAGCTCATCGACAGGGGTAGGCTACACCTTC.